The rows below give T cell receptor beta chains drawn from one sample of a study of PD-1 blockade in classical Hodgkin lymphoma. The method was immunoSEQ multiplex PCR; TCRdb's version includes in-frame clones alone and lacks a portion of them. The sample lists about 14,000 clones, roughly 86% seen once, with about 40% in the top ten. The sequences come from peripheral blood mononuclear cells (PBMCs), collected at baseline. The receptors shown here come from a human donor with classical Hodgkin lymphoma. Each CDR3 is given with its conserved first and last residue. A D gene is named only where the DNA matches it firmly. Clone size is shown for a subset of rows, as once, few, many or a class of expanded clone.

j_call	v_call	clone_size	d_call	cdr3_nt	cdr3_aa
TRBJ2-7	TRBV7-9	.	.	TGTGCCAGCAGCACGGGACCGCGCAGCGAGCAGTACTTC	CASSTGPRSEQYF
TRBJ2-7	TRBV10-3	.	TRBD2	TGTGCCAGCAGGGAATCAACTAGCGGCCACTCCTACGAGCAGTACTTC	CASRESTSGHSYEQYF
TRBJ1-6	TRBV27	.	TRBD1	TGTGCCAGCAGTTTATGGGGACAGGAGAATTCACCCCTCCACTTT	CASSLWGQENSPLHF
TRBJ1-1	TRBV7-9	.	.	TGTGCCAGCAGCTTAGATGGGGTCACTGAAGCTTTCTTT	CASSLDGVTEAFF
TRBJ2-2	TRBV5-1	once	.	TGCGCCAGCAGCCTCCGGAACGTACATGACGGGGAGCTGTTTTTT	CASSLRNVHDGELFF
TRBJ2-3	TRBV28	.	TRBD1	TGTGCCAGCAGTTTATATTTGATAGGGGGCGCGTCAAAAGATACGCAGTATTTT	CASSLYLIGGASKDTQYF
TRBJ1-1	TRBV6-6	.	TRBD1	TGTGCCAGCATGAGGGGGCCGATGAACACTGAAGCTTTCTTT	CASMRGPMNTEAFF
TRBJ2-7	TRBV11-1	.	.	TGTGCCAGCAGCTTGAGGGGGGGCGAGCAGTACTTC	CASSLRGGEQYF
TRBJ2-2	TRBV6-5	.	.	TGTGCCAGCAGGGACAGGAACACCGGGGAGCTGTTTTTT	CASRDRNTGELFF
TRBJ1-1	TRBV9	.	.	TGTGCCAGCAGCGTAGACCCGGGAGGCACTGAAGCTTTCTTT	CASSVDPGGTEAFF
TRBJ1-3	TRBV10-1	.	.	TGCGCCAGCACCCAGGCCTCTGGAAACACCATATATTTT	CASTQASGNTIYF
TRBJ2-3	TRBV10-1	once	TRBD2	TGCGCCAGCCGGGGGGAGGGCACAGATACGCAGTATTTT	CASRGEGTDTQYF
TRBJ2-3	TRBV18	.	.	TGTGCCAGCTCACCGCTAGGGGGAGCGCAGTATTTT	CASSPLGGAQYF
TRBJ1-2	TRBV6-5	.	TRBD1	TGTGCCAGCAGTTACAAGGGGACAGAGGATGGCTACACCTTC	CASSYKGTEDGYTF
TRBJ2-2	TRBV7-8	.	.	TGTGCCAGCAGCTTAGCGGGGGGCACCGGGGAGCTGTTTTTT	CASSLAGGTGELFF
TRBJ2-7	TRBV30	.	.	TGTGCCTGGCAGGAGAGCTCCTACGAGCAGTACTTC	CAWQESSYEQYF
TRBJ2-1	TRBV10-3	.	.	TGTGCCATCAGTGAGTCCGGCAGGGATGCCAGCTATGAGCAGCTCTTC	CAISESGRDASYEQLF
TRBJ2-1	TRBV10-1	once	TRBD2	TGCGCCAGCAGTGATCGTTTAGCGGGAGGGCCCGATGAGCAGTTCTTC	CASSDRLAGGPDEQFF
TRBJ2-7	TRBV10-3	few	TRBD2	TGTGCCATCAGTGATTTGGCCGGGGCTAGCGGGAGTTACGAGCAGTACTTC	CAISDLAGASGSYEQYF
TRBJ2-7	TRBV19	.	TRBD1	TGTGCCAGTAGCACTGGGACAGGACCCTCCTACGAGCAGTACTTC	CASSTGTGPSYEQYF
TRBJ2-1	TRBV5-4	.	.	TGTGCCAGCAGCTTGGCCACGGGTGAGAATGAGCAGTTCTTC	CASSLATGENEQFF
TRBJ2-2	TRBV19	.	TRBD2	TGTGCCAGTAGTATAGGACTAGCGGGAGGACCCGGGGAGCTGTTTTTT	CASSIGLAGGPGELFF
TRBJ2-5	TRBV7-8	.	TRBD1	TGTGCCAGCAGCTTCCACGGACAGGGTAGAGAGACCCAGTACTTC	CASSFHGQGRETQYF
TRBJ1-2	TRBV10-3	.	.	TGTGCCATCAGTGAAGGGCCTAACTATGGCTACACCTTC	CAISEGPNYGYTF